The 21 T cell receptor beta chains below all came from one sample that was sequenced in a study of vaccination and CD4 T cells after COVID-19. Cultured CD4+ T-cell DNA underwent Oncomine TCR Beta short-read sequencing. TCRdb independently ran MiXCR on the PCR reads; one entry per CDR3 protein. Of about 17,000 distinct CDR3 sequences listed, 61% were seen once; the top ten hold approximately 12%. Regarding treatment: approximately 9-day PBMC culture with coronavirus spike peptide pools or control peptides (ViraFEST assay). What these receptors recognize is not known. The sequencing sample was made of CD4+ T cells from blood, cultured in vitro. These receptors all come from a human donor who had recovered from COVID-19.

The chain links TRBV10-3 to TRBJ2-1, with 11 nucleotides matching TRBD2. Germline CDR1 and CDR2: ENHRY and SYGVKD. The CDR3 totals 19 residues. The J segment lost 3 bases and the V segment lost 4 bases, leaving 14 bases of the junction unmatched. The CDR3 sequence is CAISGSLLAGGGNYNEQFF. The DNA for the CDR3 is TGTGCCATCAGTGGGTCCCTCCTAGCGGGAGGAGGGAACTACAATGAGCAGTTCTTC.

The chain uses TRBV2 and TRBJ1-1; D unresolved. Trimming stripped 5 bases from V and 2 bases from J, with 9 bases between. There are 13 residues in the CDR3. Germline assignment: CDR1 SNHLY and CDR2 FYNNEI. DNA for the CDR3: TGTGCCAGCAGTCAAGATTTCAACACTGAAGCTTTCTTT. It is translated as CASSQDFNTEAFF.

V is TRBV15 and J is TRBJ1-5, with D tentatively TRBD1 (6 bases). The V and J ends lost 0 bases and 6 bases respectively, with 12 bases between them. The CDR3 length is 15 residues. CDR1 and CDR2 from the germline V gene are LNHNV and YYDKDF (reference sequence). The CDR3 spells CATSRDFTGSQPQHF. CDR3 nucleotides: TGTGCCACCAGCAGAGATTTTACAGGGAGTCAGCCCCAGCATTTT. Using reference TRBV15 and TRBJ1-5 for the parts outside the CDR3, the full variable domain is DAMVIQNPRYQVTQFGKPVTLSCSQTLNHNVMYWYQQKSSQAPKLLFHYYDKDFNNEADTPDNFQSRRPNTSFCFLDIRSPGLGDTAMYLCATSRDFTGSQPQHFGDGTRLSIL.

The DNA for the CDR3 is TGTGCCACCAGCAGGCAGGGGGGCTCCTACGAGCAGTACTTC. Protein sequence: CATSRQGGSYEQYF. This chain connects TRBV15 to TRBJ2-7, with a possible D match to TRBD1 (7 bases). Germline V gene sequence: CDR1 LNHNV, CDR2 YYDKDF (reference sequence). The CDR3 extends over 14 amino acids. V was cut by 3 bases and J by 0 bases, with 9 bases left in between.

Worth noting for this clonotype: This may arise from a read error, as a much more abundant clone is one base away. This chain links TRBV30 with TRBJ2-3; unclear D gene. Germline values: CDR1 GTSNPN, CDR2 SVGIG (reference sequence). The CDR3 has 16 amino acids. The CDR3 bases are TGTGCCTGGAGTTATGGGTGGGCCGTAAGCACAGATATGCAGTATTTT. Its translation: CAWSYGWAVSTDMQYF.

The chain combines TRBV6-1 with TRBJ1-1, with D maybe TRBD1 (6 bases). This CDR3 contains 15 residues. Germline CDR1 MNHNS, CDR2 SASEGT. Trimming stripped 8 bases from V and 4 bases from J, with 20 bases between. The CDR3: CASLDTGRFSTEAFF. DNA of the CDR3: TGTGCCAGCCTAGATACAGGGAGGTTTAGCACTGAAGCTTTCTTT.

DNA for the CDR3: TGTGCCAGCAGGGGGTCTAGCGGACAACGGGAAGATACGCAGTATTTT. This translates into CASRGSSGQREDTQYF. The V and J genes are TRBV6-2 or TRBV6-3 and TRBJ2-3; the match to TRBD2 covers 7 bases. V was pared by 6 bases and J by 5 bases, with 14 bases of the junction left unmatched. CDR3 length: 16 residues. The V gene's germline CDR1 is MNHEY and CDR2 SVGEGT.

This clonotype turned up a few times. This chain uses TRBV20-1 with TRBJ2-1; TRBD1 aligns across 8 bases. The CDR3 loop spans 12 amino acids. V lost 6 bases and J lost 7; bases outside the gene matches: 5. CDR1 is DFQATT, CDR2 SNEGSKA, per germline (reference sequence). CDR3 loop: CSASRQGNEQFF. The CDR3 DNA is TGCAGTGCGTCGAGACAGGGGAATGAGCAGTTCTTC.

The chain is built from TRBV4-1 and TRBJ2-1; D possibly corresponds to TRBD2 (6 bases). Germline CDR1 is MGHRA and CDR2 is YSYEKL. V lost 4 bases and J lost 4, with 17 bases in between. CDR3 length: 16 amino acids. CDR3 protein: CASSRTGRRSYNEQFF. DNA of the CDR3: TGCGCCAGCAGCCGCACCGGGAGAAGGAGTTACAATGAGCAGTTCTTC.

This CDR3 reads CASRRDRGAGELFF. In nucleotides, the CDR3 is TGTGCCAGCAGACGGGACAGGGGGGCCGGGGAGCTGTTTTTT. This chain links TRBV2 with TRBJ2-2, with 11 bases that match TRBD1. CDR1 SNHLY and CDR2 FYNNEI come from the germline V gene. V dropped 6 bases and J dropped 6; count of bases not matched to a gene: 3. The CDR3 length is 14 residues. The full variable domain, completed using reference TRBV2 and TRBJ2-2, is EPEVTQTPSHQVTQMGQEVILRCVPISNHLYFYWYRQILGQKVEFLVSFYNNEISEKSEIFDDQFSVERPDGSNFTLKIRSTKLEDSAMYFCASRRDRGAGELFFGEGSRLTVL.

CDR3 protein: CASSGYSLPYEQYF. The CDR3, as DNA: TGTGCCAGCTCGGGGTATAGCCTCCCCTACGAGCAGTACTTC. This rearrangement joins TRBV11-3 to TRBJ2-7, with a possible D match to TRBD2 (5 bases). CDR1 and CDR2 from the germline V gene are SGHNT and YENEEA. CDR3 length: 14 residues. Trimming removed 8 bases at V and 2 bases at J, with 16 bases between.

V gene TRBV19 combines with J gene TRBJ2-7; 7 bases map to TRBD2. The CDR3 is 14 amino acids. The junction had 10 bases not matched to a gene; V was cut back by 11 bases and J by 0 bases. The germline V gene encodes CDR1 LNHDA and CDR2 SQIVND (reference sequence). The CDR3 nucleotides read TGTGCCTCTACGCCGGGGGGTTTCTCCTACGAGCAGTACTTC. Encoded protein: CASTPGGFSYEQYF.

V gene TRBV27 combines with J gene TRBJ1-1; D call uncertain. The V end lost 3 bases, the J end lost 3 bases, and 8 bases lay between the germline ends. Germline V lookup: CDR1 MNHEY, CDR2 SMNVEV (reference sequence). The CDR3 runs to 13 residues. The CDR3 loop is CASSFRGYTEAFF. Here the CDR3 DNA reads TGTGCCAGCAGTTTCCGGGGTTACACTGAAGCTTTCTTT.

The chain combines TRBV5-1 with TRBJ2-3; the D call may be TRBD1 or TRBD2 (5 bases each). CDR1 is SGHRS, CDR2 YFSETQ, per germline. The V end was cut by 1 base, the J end by 3 bases, with 9 bases between. The CDR3 is made up of 14 amino acids. CDR3 sequence: CASSLNGATDTQYF. CDR3 DNA: TGCGCCAGCAGCTTGAACGGGGCAACAGATACGCAGTATTTT.

The J gene is TRBJ2-6, the V gene TRBV28; the match to TRBD1 covers 8 bases. Per the germline V gene, CDR1 is MDHEN and CDR2 is SYDVKM. With V trimmed by 5 bases and J by 4 bases, 4 bases remained unmatched. The CDR3 is 15 residues long. Here the CDR3 reads CASSSRGPGANVLTF. The DNA of the CDR3 is TGTGCCAGCAGTAGCAGGGGGCCCGGGGCCAACGTCCTGACTTTC.

The rearrangement links TRBV12-3 or TRBV12-4 to TRBJ2-1; tentatively, D is TRBD1 or TRBD2 (6 bases each). The CDR3 sequence is 16 residues long. V lost 3 bases and J lost 5, with 17 bases in between. In DNA, the CDR3 is TGTGCCAGCAGTTTTAGAGGGGGACTTCTGAACAATGAGCAGTTCTTC. Its translation: CASSFRGGLLNNEQFF.

The V gene is TRBV12-3 or TRBV12-4, the J gene TRBJ1-1; 10 bases align to TRBD1. This CDR3 region has 13 residues. With V trimmed by 6 bases and J by 10 bases, 8 bases remained unmatched. The CDR3 sequence: CASSPRDRGIAFF. The CDR3 DNA reads TGTGCCAGCAGCCCACGGGACAGGGGAATAGCTTTCTTT.

V is TRBV6-2 or TRBV6-3 and J is TRBJ1-5; TRBD1 aligns across 8 bases. J gave up 2 bases and V 6 bases, and 6 bases lay outside the gene matches. In germline, CDR1 is MNHEY, CDR2 SVGEGT. The CDR3 is 15 residues long. The CDR3 region is CASSLGTGRNQPQHF. CDR3 nucleotide sequence: TGTGCCAGCAGCCTCGGGACAGGACGCAATCAGCCCCAGCATTTT.

V gene TRBV7-8 combines with J gene TRBJ2-5; D perhaps matches TRBD2 (5 bases). The V end was cut by 5 bases, the J end by 5 bases, with 12 bases between. Germline V gene data show CDR1 as SGHVS and CDR2 as FQNEAQ. The CDR3 is 13 residues long. The CDR3 reads CASSPGMAETQYF. CDR3 nucleotide sequence: TGTGCCAGCAGCCCGGGGATGGCGGAGACCCAGTACTTC.

The J gene is TRBJ2-5, the V gene TRBV25-1; D gene unclear. This CDR3 spans 15 amino acids. Germline CDR1 MGHDK, CDR2 SYGVNS. V lost 7 bases and J lost 1, with 16 bases in between. CDR3 DNA sequence: TGTGCCAGCACCTCTCTCGTGGGCAGCCAAGAGACCCAGTACTTC. The encoded protein is CASTSLVGSQETQYF. The variable domain in full, completed from reference TRBV25-1 and TRBJ2-5, reads EADIYQTPRYLVIGTGKKITLECSQTMGHDKMYWYQQDPGMELHLIHYSYGVNSTEKGDLSSESTVSRIRTEHFPLTLESARPSHTSQYLCASTSLVGSQETQYFGPGTRLLVL.

J is TRBJ2-2 and V is TRBV7-6, with D possibly TRBD2 on 5 matching bases. The CDR3 is 15 residues long. CDR1 and CDR2 (germline): SGHVS, FNYEAQ. V dropped 0 bases and J dropped 7 bases, with 12 bases sitting between them. The CDR3 is CASSLASGAVGELFF. The CDR3 DNA reads TGTGCCAGCAGCTTAGCGAGCGGTGCCGTCGGGGAGCTGTTTTTT. The whole variable domain, filled in from reference TRBV7-6 and TRBJ2-2, reads GAGVSQSPRYKVTKRGQDVALRCDPISGHVSLYWYRQALGQGPEFLTYFNYEAQQDKSGLPNDRFSAERPEGSISTLTIQRTEQRDSAMYRCASSLASGAVGELFFGEGSRLTVL.